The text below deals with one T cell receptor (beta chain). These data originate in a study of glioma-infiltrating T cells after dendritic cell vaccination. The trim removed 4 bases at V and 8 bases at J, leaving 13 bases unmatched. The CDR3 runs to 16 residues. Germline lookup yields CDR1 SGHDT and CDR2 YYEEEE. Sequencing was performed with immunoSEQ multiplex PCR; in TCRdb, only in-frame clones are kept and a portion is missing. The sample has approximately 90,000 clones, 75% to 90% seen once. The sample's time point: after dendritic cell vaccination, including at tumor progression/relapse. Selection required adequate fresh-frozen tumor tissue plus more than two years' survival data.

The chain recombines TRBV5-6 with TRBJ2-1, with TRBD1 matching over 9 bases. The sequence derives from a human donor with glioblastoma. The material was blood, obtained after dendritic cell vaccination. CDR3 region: CASSQIRDRAFDEQFF. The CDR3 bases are TGTGCCAGCAGCCAAATCCGGGACAGGGCGTTTGATGAGCAGTTCTTC.